This section outlines one T cell receptor beta chain sequence together with its context. This entry comes from a study of blood T cell repertoires in COVID-19. About the research overall: Spain, Italy and the United States supplied samples that represented acute and convalescent COVID-19. PBMCs, B-cell-depleted T cells, or T cells provided the cDNA or gDNA that made up the material.

The CDR3 consists of 15 residues. Losses at the gene ends were 4 bases for V and 4 bases for J; bases not matched to a gene: 6. In germline, CDR1 is SNHLY, CDR2 FYNNEI. Per the authors' pipeline: Nucleated cell counts were estimated from reference gene primer amplification. Measured with immunoSEQ multiplex PCR; TCRdb has only the in-frame clones, and not every one. Clone size and the V and J calls come from that table; the DNA yielded D and trimming. The sample records over 65,000 clones, about nine tenths being singletons. Sequenced: peripheral blood. V and J are TRBV2 and TRBJ2-2; 7 bases align to TRBD2. This TCR was sampled from a man in his fifties or sixties with active or convalescent COVID-19. CDR3 protein: CASSGAGAGTGELFF. The CDR3 region has the DNA TGTGCCAGCAGTGGGGCGGGAGCGGGCACCGGGGAGCTGTTTTTT.